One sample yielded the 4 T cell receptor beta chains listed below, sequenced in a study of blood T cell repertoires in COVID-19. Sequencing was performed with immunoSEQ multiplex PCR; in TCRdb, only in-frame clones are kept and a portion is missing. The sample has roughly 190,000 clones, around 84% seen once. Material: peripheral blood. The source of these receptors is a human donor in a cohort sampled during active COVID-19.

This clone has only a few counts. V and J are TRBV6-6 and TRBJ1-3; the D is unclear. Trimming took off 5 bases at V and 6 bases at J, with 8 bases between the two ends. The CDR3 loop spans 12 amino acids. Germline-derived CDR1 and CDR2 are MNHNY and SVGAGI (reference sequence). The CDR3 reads CASSPYSNTIYF. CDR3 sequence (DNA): TGTGCCAGCAGTCCCTATTCAAACACCATATATTTT.

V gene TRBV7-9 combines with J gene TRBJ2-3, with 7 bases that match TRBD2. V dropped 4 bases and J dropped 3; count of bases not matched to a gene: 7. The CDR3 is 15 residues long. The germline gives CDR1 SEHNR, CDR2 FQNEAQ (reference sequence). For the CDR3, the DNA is TGTGCCAGCAGCTCAATGGGGGGGTCGACAGATACGCAGTATTTT. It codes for CASSSMGGSTDTQYF.

The CDR3 nucleotides are TGCAGTGCTATTGACCAGGGGAATTCACCCCTCCACTTT. This sequence encodes CSAIDQGNSPLHF. The V call is TRBV20-1, the J call TRBJ1-6, with D tentatively TRBD1 (6 bases). Germline V gives CDR1 DFQATT, CDR2 SNEGSKA (reference sequence). The CDR3 sequence is 13 residues long. V lost 4 bases, J lost 7 bases, and 11 bases lay in between.

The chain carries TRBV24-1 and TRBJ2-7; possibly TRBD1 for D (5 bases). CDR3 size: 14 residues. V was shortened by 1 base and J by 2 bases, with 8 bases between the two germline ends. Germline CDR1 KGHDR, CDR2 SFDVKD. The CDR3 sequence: CATSDFRGAYEQYF. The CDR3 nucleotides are TGTGCCACCAGTGATTTTAGGGGTGCCTACGAGCAGTACTTC.